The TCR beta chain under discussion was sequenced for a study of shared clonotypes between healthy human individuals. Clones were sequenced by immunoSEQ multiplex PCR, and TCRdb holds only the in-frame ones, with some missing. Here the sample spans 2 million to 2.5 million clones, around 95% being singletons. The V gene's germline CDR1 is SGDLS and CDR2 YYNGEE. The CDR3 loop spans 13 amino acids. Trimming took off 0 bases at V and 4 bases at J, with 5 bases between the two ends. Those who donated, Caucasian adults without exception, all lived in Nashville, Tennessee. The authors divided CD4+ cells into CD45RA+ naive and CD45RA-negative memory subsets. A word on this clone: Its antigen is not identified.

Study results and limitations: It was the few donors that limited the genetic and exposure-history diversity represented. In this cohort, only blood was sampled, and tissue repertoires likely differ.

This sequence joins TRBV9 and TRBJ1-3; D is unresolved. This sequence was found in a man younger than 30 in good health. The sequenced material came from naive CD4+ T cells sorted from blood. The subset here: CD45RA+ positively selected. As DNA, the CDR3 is TGTGCCAGCAGCGTAGATCAGGGAAACACCATATATTTT. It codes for CASSVDQGNTIYF.